One T cell receptor (beta chain) is described in this entry. Its antigen remains unidentified. The sample belongs to a study of radiotherapy plus CTLA-4 blockade in lung cancer. For the study at large: Objective responses were seen in around 19% of patients, disease control in roughly 30%.

This CDR3 spans 16 amino acids. CDR1 is SGHTA, CDR2 FQGNSA, per germline. V was pared by 1 base and J by 4 bases, with 13 bases between. Study-wide findings and caveats: Subsequent to radiotherapy plus ipilimumab, tumor-derived TCR clones underwent expansion in blood.

Data came from immunoSEQ multiplex PCR; TCRdb stores just in-frame clones and leaves some out. The table shows 55,000 to 80,000 clones, with 60% to 80% occurring only once. The receptor's source is a human donor with non-small cell lung cancer who had a complete response to radiotherapy plus ipilimumab. The V and J genes are TRBV7-2 and TRBJ2-2; maybe TRBD1 (6 bases). The material was peripheral blood, obtained from a patient treated with radiotherapy plus ipilimumab. The CDR3 here is CASSLGGRGSTGELFF. In nucleotides, the CDR3 is TGTGCCAGCAGCTTAGGGGGCAGGGGAAGCACCGGGGAGCTGTTTTTT. Supplemented by reference TRBV7-2 and TRBJ2-2, the full variable domain reads GAGVSQSPSNKVTEKGKDVELRCDPISGHTALYWYRQSLGQGLEFLIYFQGNSAPDKSGLPSDRFSAERTGGSVSTLTIQRTQQEDSAVYLCASSLGGRGSTGELFFGEGSRLTVL.